The clone carrying this T cell receptor (beta chain) was recorded a few times. Its antigen is unknown. This sample is drawn from a study of T-cell memory formation after mild COVID-19. Overall study results and limits: CD8+ contracting clones occupied EMRA, while CD4+ ones occupied mainly CM and EM.

V was clipped by 6 bases and J by 15 bases, with 12 bases between them. There are 11 residues in the CDR3. Each CDR3 protein is one row after TCRdb ran MiXCR on the 5' RACE reads. The sample carries under 450,000 distinct CDR3 sequences, 13% to 15% recorded once. Material for sequencing was PBMCs or a T cell subset sorted from them (not recorded which). This chain uses TRBV12-3 or TRBV12-4 with TRBJ1-6; D unresolved. The clonotype was recovered from a man in his late teens or twenties who had mild COVID-19 (a few samples of this study predate the infection). Cell type and time point are not known. DNA of the CDR3: TGTGCCAGCAGCTCTTCGGGGAGCCTCCACTTT. Its translation is CASSSSGSLHF.